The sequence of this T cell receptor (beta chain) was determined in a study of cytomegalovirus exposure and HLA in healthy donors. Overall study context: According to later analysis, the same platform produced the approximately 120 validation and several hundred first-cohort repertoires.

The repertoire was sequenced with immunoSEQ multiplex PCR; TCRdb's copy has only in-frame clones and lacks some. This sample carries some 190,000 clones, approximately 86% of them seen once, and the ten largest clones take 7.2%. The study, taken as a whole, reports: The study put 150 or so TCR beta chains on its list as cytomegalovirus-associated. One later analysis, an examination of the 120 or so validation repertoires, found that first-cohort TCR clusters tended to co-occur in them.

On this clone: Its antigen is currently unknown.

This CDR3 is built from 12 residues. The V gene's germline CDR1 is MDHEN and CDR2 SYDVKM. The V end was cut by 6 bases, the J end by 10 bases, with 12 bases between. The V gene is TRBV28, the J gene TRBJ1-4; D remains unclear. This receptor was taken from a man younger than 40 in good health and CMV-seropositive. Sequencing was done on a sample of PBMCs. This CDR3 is CASSLPGVKLFF. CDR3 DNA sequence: TGTGCCAGCAGCCTACCCGGAGTAAAACTGTTTTTT.